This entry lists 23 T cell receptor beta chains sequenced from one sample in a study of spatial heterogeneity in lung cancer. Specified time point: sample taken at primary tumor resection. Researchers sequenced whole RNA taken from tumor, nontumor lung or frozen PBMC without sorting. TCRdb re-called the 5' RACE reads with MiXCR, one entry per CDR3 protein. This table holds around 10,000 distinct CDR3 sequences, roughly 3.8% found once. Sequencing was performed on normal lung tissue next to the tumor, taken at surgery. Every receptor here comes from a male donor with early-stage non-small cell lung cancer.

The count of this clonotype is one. CDR3 residues: CASSRATGDYEQYF. The DNA of the CDR3 is TGTGCCAGCAGCCGGGCCACGGGGGACTACGAGCAGTACTTC. The chain carries TRBV3-1 and TRBJ2-7; TRBD2 might be the D (6 bases). Per the germline V gene, CDR1 is LGHDT and CDR2 is YNNKEL (reference sequence). The CDR3 spans 14 residues. V gave up 4 bases and J gave up 3 bases, with 13 bases separating them.

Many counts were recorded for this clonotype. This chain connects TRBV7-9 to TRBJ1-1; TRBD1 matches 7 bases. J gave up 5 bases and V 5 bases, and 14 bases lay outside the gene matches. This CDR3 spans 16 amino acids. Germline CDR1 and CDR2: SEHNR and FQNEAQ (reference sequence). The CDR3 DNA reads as TGTGCCAGCAGCGCGCGCCCCTCAGGGGGTCCGACTGAAGCTTTCTTT. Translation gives CASSARPSGGPTEAFF.

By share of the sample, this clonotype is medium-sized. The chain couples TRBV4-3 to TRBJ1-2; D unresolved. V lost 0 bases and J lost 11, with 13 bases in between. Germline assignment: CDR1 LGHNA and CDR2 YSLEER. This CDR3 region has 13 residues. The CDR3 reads CASSQEVSGTYTF. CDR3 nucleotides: TGCGCCAGCAGCCAAGAGGTGTCGGGAACTTACACCTTC.

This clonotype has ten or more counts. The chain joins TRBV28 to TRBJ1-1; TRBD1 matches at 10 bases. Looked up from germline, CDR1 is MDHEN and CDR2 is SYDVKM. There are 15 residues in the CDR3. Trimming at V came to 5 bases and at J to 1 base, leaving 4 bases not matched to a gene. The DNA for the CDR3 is TGTGCCAGCAGTCCGAGGGACAGGGGGAACACTGAAGCTTTCTTT. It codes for CASSPRDRGNTEAFF.

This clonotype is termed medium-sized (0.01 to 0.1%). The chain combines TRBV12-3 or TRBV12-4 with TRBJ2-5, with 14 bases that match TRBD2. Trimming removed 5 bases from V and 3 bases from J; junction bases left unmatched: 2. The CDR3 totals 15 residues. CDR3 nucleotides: TGTGCCAGCAGTCCGGGACTAGCGGGGGAAGAGACCCAGTACTTC. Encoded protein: CASSPGLAGEETQYF.

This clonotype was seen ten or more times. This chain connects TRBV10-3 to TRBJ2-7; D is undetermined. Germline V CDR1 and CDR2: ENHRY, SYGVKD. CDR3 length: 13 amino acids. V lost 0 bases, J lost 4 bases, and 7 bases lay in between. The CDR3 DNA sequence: TGTGCCATCAGTGAGTCCGGGCCTTACGAGCAGTACTTC. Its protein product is CAISESGPYEQYF.

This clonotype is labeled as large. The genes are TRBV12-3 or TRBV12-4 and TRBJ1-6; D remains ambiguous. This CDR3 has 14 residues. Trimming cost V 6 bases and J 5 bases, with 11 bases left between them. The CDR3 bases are TGTGCCAGCAGCCCCTCGTCGAATAATTCACCCCTCCACTTT. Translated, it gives CASSPSSNNSPLHF.

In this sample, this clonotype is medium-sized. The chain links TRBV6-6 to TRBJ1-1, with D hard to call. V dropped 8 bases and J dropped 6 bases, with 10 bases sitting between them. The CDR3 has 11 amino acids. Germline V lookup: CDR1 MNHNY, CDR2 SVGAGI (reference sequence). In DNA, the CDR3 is TGTGCCAGCTATCGCAAGTCTGAAGCTTTCTTT. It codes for CASYRKSEAFF.

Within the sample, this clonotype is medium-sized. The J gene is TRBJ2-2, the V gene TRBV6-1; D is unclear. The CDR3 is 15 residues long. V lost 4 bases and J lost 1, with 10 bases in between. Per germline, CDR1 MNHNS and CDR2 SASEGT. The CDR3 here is CASSARKLNTGELFF. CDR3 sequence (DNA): TGTGCCAGCAGTGCTCGGAAATTGAACACCGGGGAGCTGTTTTTT.

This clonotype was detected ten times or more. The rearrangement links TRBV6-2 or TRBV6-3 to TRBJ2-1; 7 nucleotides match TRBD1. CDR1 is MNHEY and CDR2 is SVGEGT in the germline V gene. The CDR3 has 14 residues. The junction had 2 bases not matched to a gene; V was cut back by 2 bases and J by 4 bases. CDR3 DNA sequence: TGTGCCAGCAGTTACAGGGGGCAGTACAATGAGCAGTTCTTC. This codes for CASSYRGQYNEQFF.

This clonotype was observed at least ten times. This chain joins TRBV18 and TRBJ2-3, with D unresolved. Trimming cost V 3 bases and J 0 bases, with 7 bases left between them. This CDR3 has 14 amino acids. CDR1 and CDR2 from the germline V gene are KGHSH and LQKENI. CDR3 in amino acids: CASSPPRSTDTQYF. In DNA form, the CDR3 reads TGTGCCAGCTCACCCCCTAGGAGCACAGATACGCAGTATTTT.

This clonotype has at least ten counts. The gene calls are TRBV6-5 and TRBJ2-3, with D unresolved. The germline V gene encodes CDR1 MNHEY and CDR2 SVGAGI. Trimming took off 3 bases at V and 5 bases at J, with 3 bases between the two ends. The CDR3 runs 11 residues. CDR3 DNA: TGTGCCAGCAGTTATGAAGATACGCAGTATTTT. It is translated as CASSYEDTQYF.

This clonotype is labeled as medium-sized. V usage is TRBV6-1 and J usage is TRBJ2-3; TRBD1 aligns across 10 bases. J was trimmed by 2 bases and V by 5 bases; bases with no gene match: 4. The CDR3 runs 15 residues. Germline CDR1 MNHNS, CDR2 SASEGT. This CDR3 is CASSRDRGNTDTQYF. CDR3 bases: TGTGCCAGCAGTCGGGACAGGGGAAACACAGATACGCAGTATTTT.

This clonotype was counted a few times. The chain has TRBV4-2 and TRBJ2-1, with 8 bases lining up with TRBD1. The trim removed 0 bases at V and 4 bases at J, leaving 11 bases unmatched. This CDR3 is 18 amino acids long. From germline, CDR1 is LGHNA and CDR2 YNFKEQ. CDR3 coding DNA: TGTGCCAGCAGCCAAGAAGGATACGGGACAGGTCTTTACAATGAGCAGTTCTTC. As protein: CASSQEGYGTGLYNEQFF.

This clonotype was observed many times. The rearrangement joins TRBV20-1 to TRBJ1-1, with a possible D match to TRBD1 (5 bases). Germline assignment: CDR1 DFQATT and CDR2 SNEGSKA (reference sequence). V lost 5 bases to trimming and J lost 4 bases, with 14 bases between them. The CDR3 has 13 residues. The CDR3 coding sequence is TGCAGTGCTCCTCCTGTTAGGGGCACTGAAGCTTTCTTT. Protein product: CSAPPVRGTEAFF.

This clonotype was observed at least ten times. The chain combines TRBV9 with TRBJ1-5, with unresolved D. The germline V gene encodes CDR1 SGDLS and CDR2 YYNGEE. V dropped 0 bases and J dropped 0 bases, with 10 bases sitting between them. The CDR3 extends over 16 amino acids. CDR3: CASSVGLDPSNQPQHF. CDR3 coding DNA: TGTGCCAGCAGCGTAGGGCTAGACCCTAGCAATCAGCCCCAGCATTTT. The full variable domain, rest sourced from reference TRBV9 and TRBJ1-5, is DSGVTQTPKHLITATGQRVTLRCSPRSGDLSVYWYQQSLDQGLQFLIQYYNGEERAKGNILERFSAQQFPDLHSELNLSSLELGDSALYFCASSVGLDPSNQPQHFGDGTRLSIL.

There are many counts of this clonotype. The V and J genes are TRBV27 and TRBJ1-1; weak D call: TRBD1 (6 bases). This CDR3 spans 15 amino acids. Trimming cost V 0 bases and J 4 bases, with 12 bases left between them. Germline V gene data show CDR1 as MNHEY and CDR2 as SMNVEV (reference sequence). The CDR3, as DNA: TGTGCCAGCAGTTTATCCGGGGGCGCCAGCACTGAAGCTTTCTTT. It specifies CASSLSGGASTEAFF.

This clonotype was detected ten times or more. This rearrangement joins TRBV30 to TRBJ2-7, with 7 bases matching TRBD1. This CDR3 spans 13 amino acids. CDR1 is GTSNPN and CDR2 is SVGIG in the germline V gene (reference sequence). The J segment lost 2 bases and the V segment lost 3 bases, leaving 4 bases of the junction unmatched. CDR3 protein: CAWSGDSTYEQYF. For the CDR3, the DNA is TGTGCCTGGAGCGGGGACAGCACCTACGAGCAGTACTTC.

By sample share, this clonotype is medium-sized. The CDR3 region is CASSPNGPGRDSPLHF. CDR3 DNA sequence: TGTGCCAGCTCACCAAACGGACCAGGGAGGGATTCACCCCTCCACTTT. The chain has TRBV18 and TRBJ1-6; a weak D match, TRBD1 (5 bases). This CDR3 region has 16 residues. Germline V CDR1 and CDR2: KGHSH, LQKENI. Trimming cost V 2 bases and J 8 bases, with 16 bases left between them.

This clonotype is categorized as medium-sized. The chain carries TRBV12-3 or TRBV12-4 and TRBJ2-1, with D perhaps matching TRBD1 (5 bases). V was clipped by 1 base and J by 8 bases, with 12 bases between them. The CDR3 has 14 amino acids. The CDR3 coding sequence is TGTGCCAGCAGTTTAGGTGCAGGGAAGGATGAGCAGTTCTTC. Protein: CASSLGAGKDEQFF.

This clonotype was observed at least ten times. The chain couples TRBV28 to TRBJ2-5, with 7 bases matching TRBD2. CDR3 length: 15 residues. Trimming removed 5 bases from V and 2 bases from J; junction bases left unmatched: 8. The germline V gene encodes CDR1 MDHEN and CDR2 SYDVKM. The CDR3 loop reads CASSPSGTLQETQYF. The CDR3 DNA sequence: TGTGCCAGCAGTCCAAGCGGGACTTTACAAGAGACCCAGTACTTC.

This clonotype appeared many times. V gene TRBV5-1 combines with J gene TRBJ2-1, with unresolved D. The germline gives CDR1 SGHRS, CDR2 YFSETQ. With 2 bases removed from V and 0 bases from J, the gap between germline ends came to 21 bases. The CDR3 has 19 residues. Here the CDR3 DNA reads TGCGCCAGCAGCTTACCTATGGACCCTACCAAACCCTCCTACAATGAGCAGTTCTTC. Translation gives CASSLPMDPTKPSYNEQFF.

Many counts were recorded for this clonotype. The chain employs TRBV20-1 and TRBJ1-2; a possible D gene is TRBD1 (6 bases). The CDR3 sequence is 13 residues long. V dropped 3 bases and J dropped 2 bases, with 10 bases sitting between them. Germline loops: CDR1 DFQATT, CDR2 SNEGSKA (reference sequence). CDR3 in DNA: TGCAGTGCTAGTACGCAGGGGAACTATGGCTACACCTTC. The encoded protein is CSASTQGNYGYTF.